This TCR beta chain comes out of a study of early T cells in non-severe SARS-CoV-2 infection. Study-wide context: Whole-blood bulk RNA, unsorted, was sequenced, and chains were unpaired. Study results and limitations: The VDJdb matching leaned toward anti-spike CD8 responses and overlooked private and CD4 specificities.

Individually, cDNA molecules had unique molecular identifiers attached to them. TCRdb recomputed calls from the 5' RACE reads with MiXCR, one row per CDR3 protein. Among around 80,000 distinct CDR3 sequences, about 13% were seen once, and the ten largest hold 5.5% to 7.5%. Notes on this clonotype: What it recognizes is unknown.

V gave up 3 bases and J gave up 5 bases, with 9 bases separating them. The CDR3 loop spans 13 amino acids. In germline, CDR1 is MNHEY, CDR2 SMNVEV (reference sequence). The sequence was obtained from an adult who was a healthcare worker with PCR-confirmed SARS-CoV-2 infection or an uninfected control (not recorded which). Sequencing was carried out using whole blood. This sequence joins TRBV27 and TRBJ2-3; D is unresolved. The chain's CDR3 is CASSFGRRDTQYF. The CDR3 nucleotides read TGTGCCAGCAGTTTCGGAAGGAGAGATACGCAGTATTTT.